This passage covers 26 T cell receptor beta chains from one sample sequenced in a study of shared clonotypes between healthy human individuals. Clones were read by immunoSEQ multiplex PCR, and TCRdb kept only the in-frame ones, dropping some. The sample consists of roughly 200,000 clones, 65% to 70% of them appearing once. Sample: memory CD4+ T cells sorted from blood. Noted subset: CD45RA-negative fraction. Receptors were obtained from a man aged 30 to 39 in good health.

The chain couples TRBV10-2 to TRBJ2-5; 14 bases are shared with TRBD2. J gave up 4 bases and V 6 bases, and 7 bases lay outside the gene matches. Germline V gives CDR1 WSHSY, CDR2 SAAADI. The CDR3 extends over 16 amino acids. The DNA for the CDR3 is TGCGCCAGCAGCTACACCGGGACTAGCGGGAGAGAGACCCAGTACTTC. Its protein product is CASSYTGTSGRETQYF.

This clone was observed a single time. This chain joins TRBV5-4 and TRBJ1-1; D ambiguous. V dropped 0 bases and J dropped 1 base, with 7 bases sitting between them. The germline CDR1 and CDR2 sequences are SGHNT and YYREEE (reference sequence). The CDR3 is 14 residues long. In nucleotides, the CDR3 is TGTGCCAGCAGCTTGGAATCGAAGAACACTGAAGCTTTCTTT. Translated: CASSLESKNTEAFF.

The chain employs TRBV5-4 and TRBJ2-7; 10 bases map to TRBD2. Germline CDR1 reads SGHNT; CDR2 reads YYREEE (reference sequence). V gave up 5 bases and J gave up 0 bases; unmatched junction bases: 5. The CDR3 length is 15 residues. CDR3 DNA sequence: TGTGCCAGCAGAGATGGGACTAGCGCCTCCTACGAGCAGTACTTC. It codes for CASRDGTSASYEQYF.

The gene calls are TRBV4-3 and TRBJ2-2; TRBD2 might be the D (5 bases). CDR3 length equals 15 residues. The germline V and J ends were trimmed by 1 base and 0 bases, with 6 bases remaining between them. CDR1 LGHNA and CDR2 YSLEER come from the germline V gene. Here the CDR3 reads CASSQGLTNTGELFF. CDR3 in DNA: TGCGCCAGCAGCCAAGGACTAACGAACACCGGGGAGCTGTTTTTT.

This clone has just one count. CDR3 sequence (DNA): TGTGCCAGCAGTGGGCCGGGACCATCGGGTATGGGGGCCAACGTCCTGACTTTC. Translating gives CASSGPGPSGMGANVLTF. This chain joins TRBV25-1 and TRBJ2-6; D tentatively fits TRBD1 or TRBD2 (5 bases each). Trimming took 4 bases from V and 4 from J, leaving 20 bases between them. Germline CDR1 and CDR2: MGHDK and SYGVNS. The CDR3 runs to 18 residues.

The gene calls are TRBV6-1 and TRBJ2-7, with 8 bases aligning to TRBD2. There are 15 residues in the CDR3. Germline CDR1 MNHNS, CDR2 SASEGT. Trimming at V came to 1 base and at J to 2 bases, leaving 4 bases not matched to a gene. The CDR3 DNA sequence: TGTGCCAGCAGTGAAGAGGTAGCGGGACCCTACGAGCAGTACTTC. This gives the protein CASSEEVAGPYEQYF.

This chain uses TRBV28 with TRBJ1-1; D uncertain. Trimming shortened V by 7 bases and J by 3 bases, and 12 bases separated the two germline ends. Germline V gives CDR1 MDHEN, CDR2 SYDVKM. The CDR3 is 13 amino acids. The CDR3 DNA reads TGTGCCAGCACCGAACCAATCCACACTGAAGCTTTCTTT. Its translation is CASTEPIHTEAFF.

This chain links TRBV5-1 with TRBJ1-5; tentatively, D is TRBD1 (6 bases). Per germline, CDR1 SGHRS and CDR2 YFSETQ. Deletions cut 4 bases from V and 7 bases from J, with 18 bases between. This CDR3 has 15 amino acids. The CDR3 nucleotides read TGCGCCAGCAGCCTCTCAGGGGACCCCGGACAGCCCCAGCATTTT. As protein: CASSLSGDPGQPQHF.

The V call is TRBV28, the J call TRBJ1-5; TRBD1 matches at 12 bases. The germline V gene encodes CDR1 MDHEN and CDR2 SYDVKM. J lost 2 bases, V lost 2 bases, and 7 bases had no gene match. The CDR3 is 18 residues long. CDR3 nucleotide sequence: TGTGCCAGCAGTTTAACGGGACAGGGGGCTAGGGGCAATCAGCCCCAGCATTTT. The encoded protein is CASSLTGQGARGNQPQHF.

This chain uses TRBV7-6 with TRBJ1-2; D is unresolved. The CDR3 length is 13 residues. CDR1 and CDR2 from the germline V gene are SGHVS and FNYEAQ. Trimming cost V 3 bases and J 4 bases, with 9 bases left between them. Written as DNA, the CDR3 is TGTGCCAGCAGCTTGGGCCCTAGCTATGGCTACACCTTC. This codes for CASSLGPSYGYTF.

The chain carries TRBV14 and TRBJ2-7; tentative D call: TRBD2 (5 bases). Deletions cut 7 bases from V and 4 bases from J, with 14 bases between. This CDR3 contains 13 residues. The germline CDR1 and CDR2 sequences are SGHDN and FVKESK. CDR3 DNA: TGTGCCAGCAATCGAGGGCCCTTGTACGAGCAGTACTTC. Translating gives CASNRGPLYEQYF.

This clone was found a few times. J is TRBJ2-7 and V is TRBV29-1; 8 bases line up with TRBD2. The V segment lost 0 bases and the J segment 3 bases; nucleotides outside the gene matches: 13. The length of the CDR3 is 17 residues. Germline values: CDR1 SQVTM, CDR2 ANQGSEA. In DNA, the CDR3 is TGCAGCGTTGAAGAATTGAATACGGGAGGGCCTCACTACGAGCAGTACTTC. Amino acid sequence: CSVEELNTGGPHYEQYF.

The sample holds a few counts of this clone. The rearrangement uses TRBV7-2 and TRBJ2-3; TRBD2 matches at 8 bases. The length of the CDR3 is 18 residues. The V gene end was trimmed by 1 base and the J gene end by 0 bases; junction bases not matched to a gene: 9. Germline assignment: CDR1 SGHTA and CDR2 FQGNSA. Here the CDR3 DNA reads TGTGCCAGCAGCTTAGGTGGCGGGAGGCCCTTTAGCACAGATACGCAGTATTTT. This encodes CASSLGGGRPFSTDTQYF. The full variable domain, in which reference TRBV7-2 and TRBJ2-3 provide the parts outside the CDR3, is GAGVSQSPSNKVTEKGKDVELRCDPISGHTALYWYRQSLGQGLEFLIYFQGNSAPDKSGLPSDRFSAERTGGSVSTLTIQRTQQEDSAVYLCASSLGGGRPFSTDTQYFGPGTRLTVL.

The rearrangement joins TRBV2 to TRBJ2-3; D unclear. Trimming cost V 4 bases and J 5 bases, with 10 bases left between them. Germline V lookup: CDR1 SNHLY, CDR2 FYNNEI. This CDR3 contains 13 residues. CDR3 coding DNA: TGTGCCAGCAGTGGTTCCCCGCTAGATACGCAGTATTTT. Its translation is CASSGSPLDTQYF. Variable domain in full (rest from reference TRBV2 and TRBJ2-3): EPEVTQTPSHQVTQMGQEVILRCVPISNHLYFYWYRQILGQKVEFLVSFYNNEISEKSEIFDDQFSVERPDGSNFTLKIRSTKLEDSAMYFCASSGSPLDTQYFGPGTRLTVL.

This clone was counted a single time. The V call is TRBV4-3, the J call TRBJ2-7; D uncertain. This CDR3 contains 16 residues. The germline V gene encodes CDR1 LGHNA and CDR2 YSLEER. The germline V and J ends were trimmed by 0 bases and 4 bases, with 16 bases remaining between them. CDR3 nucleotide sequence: TGCGCCAGCAGCCAAGATAACACCTCCCCATGGTACGAGCAGTACTTC. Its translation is CASSQDNTSPWYEQYF.

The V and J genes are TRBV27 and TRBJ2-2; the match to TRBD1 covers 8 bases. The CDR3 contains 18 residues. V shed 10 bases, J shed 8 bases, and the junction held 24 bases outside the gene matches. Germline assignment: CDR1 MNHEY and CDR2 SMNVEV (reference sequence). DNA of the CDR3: TGTGCCACCAAAGGCGGCAGGGGGCTTCAGGGTGGAGCTGGGGAGCTGTTTTTT. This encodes CATKGGRGLQGGAGELFF.

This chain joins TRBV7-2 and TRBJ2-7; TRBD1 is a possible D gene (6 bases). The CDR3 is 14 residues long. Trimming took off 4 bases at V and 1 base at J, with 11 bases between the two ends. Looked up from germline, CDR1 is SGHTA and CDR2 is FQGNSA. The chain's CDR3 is CASSSNRDSYEQYF. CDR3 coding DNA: TGTGCCAGCAGCTCGAACAGGGATTCCTACGAGCAGTACTTC.

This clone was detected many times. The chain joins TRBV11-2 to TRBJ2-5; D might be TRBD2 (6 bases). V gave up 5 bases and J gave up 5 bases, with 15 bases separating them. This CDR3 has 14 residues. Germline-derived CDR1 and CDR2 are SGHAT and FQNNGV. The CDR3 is CASSPSRRGETQYF. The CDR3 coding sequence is TGTGCCAGCAGCCCCAGTAGGAGGGGTGAGACCCAGTACTTC.

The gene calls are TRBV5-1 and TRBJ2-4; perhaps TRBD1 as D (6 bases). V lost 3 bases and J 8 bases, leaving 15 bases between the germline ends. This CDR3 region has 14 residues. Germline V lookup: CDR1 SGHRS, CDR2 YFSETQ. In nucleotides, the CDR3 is TGCGCCAGCAGCTCTCCACAGGGAGATGACATTCAGTACTTC. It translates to CASSSPQGDDIQYF.

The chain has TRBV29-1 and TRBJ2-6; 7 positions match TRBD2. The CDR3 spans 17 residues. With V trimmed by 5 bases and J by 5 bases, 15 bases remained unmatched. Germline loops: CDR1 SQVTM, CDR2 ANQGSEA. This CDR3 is CSVRPRLAYSRANVLTF. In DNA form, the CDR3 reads TGCAGCGTTCGGCCTAGACTAGCATACAGTCGGGCCAACGTCCTGACTTTC.

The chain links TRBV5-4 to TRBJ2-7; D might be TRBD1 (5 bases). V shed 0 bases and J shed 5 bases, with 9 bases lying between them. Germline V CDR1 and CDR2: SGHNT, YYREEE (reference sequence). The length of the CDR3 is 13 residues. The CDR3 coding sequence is TGTGCCAGCAGCTTGGCCTGGACAAACGAGCAGTACTTC. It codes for CASSLAWTNEQYF.

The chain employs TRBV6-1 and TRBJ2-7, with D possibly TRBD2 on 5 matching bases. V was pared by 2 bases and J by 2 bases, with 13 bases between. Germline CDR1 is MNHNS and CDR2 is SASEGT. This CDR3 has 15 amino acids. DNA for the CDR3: TGTGCCAGCAGTGAATCCCCGGGGAGCCCCTACGAGCAGTACTTC. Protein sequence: CASSESPGSPYEQYF.

The CDR3 spells CSVTGTRGVYEQYF. For the CDR3, the DNA is TGCAGCGTCACCGGGACTAGGGGAGTTTACGAGCAGTACTTC. V is TRBV29-1 and J is TRBJ2-7; the match to TRBD2 covers 8 bases. The germline CDR1 and CDR2 sequences are SQVTM and ANQGSEA. The CDR3 runs 14 residues. V lost 6 bases and J lost 4; bases outside the gene matches: 11.

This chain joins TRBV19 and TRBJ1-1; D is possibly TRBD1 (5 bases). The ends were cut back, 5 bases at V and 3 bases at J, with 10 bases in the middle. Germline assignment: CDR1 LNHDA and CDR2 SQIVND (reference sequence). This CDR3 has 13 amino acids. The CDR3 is CASSPQGYTEAFF. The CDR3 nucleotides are TGTGCCAGTAGTCCTCAGGGATACACTGAAGCTTTCTTT.

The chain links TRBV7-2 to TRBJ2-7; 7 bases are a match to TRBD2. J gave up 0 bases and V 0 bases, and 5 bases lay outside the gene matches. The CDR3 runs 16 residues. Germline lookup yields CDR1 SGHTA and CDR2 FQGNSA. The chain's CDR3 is CASSLALGGSSYEQYF. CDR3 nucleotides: TGTGCCAGCAGCTTAGCGCTCGGCGGGAGCTCCTACGAGCAGTACTTC.

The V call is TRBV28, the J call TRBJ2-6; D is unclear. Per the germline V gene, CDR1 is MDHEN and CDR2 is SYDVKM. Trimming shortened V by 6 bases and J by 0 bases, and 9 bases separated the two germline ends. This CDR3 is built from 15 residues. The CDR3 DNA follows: TGTGCCAGCAGCCCAGGTAGCTCTGGGGCCAACGTCCTGACTTTC. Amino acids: CASSPGSSGANVLTF.